The clone carrying this T cell receptor beta chain was seen only a few times. The entry originates in a study of T-cell reconstitution after alpha-beta-depleted transplantation in children. Unique molecular identifiers were used in preparing the TCRbeta library. TCRdb called the PCR reads again in MiXCR, with one record for every CDR3 protein. This table holds about 200,000 distinct CDR3 sequences, 7.5% to 9.5% found once. The receptor comes from a male patient aged 2-15 years who had a stem cell transplant for acute myeloid leukemia, so the T cells may come from the graft donor. Sequenced here: PBMCs, mostly from graft donor cells, sampled 360 days after TCRalphabeta/CD19-depleted stem cell transplant.

The DNA for the CDR3 is TGTGCCAGCAGTTCGACGGACAGAGTCAACACTGAAGCTTTCTTT. Its protein is CASSSTDRVNTEAFF. The chain has TRBV12-3 or TRBV12-4 and TRBJ1-1; D might be TRBD1 (6 bases). V was pared by 4 bases and J by 2 bases, with 14 bases between. The CDR3 loop spans 15 amino acids.